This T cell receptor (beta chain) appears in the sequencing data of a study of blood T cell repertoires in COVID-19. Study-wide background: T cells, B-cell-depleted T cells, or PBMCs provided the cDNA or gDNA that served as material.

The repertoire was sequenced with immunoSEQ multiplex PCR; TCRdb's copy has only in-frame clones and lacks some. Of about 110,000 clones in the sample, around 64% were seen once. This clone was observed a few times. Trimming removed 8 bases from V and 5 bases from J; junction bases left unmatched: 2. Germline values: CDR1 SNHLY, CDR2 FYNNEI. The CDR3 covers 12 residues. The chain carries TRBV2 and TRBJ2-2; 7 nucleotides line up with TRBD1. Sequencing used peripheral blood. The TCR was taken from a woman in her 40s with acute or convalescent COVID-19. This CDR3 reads CASGRGTGELFF. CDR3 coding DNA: TGTGCCAGCGGCAGGGGGACCGGGGAGCTGTTTTTT.